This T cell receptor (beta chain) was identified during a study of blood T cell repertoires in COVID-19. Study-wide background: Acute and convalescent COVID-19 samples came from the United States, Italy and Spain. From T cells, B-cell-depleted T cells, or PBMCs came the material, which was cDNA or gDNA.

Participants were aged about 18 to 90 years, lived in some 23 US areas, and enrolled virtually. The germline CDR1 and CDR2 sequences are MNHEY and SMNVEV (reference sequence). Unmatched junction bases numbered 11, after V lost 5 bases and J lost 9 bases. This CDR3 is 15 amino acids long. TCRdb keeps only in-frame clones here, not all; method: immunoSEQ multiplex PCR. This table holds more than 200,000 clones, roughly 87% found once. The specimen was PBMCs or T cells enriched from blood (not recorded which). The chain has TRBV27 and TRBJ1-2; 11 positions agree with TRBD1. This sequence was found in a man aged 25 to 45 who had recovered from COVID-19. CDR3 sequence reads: CASSINWTGGRSYTF. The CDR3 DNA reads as TGTGCCAGCAGTATCAACTGGACAGGGGGCAGGAGCTACACCTTC.